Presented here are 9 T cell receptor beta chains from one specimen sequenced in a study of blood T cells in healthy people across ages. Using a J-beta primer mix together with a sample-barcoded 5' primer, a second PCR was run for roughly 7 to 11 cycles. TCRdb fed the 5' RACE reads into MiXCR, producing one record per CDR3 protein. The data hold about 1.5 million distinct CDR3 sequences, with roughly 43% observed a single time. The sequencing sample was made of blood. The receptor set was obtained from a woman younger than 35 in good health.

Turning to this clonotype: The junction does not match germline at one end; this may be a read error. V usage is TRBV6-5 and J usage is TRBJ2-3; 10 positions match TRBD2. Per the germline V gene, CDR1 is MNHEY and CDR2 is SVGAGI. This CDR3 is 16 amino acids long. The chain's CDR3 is CARSWGGTSVTDTQYF. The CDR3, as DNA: TGTGCCAGAAGTTGGGGGGGGACTAGCGTTACAGATACGCAGTATTTT.

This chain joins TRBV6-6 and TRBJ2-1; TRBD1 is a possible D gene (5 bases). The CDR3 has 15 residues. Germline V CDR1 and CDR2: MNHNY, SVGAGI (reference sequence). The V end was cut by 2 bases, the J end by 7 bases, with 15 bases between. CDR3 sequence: CASSYGQRGLNEQFF. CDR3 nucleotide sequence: TGTGCCAGCAGTTACGGGCAAAGGGGATTAAATGAGCAGTTCTTC.

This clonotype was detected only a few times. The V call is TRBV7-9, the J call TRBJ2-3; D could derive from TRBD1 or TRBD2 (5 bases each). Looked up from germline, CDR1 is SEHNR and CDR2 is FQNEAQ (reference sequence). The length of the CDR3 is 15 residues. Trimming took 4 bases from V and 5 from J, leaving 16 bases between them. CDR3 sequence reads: CASSSSGRPLDTQYF. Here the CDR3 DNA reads TGTGCCAGCAGCTCCTCGGGACGACCTTTAGATACGCAGTATTTT.

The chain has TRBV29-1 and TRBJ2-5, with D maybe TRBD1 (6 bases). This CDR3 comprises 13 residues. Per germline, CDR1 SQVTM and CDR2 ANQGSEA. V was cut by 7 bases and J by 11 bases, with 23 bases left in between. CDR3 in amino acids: CSALTGLGMEQYF. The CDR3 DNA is TGCAGCGCTCTCACAGGGTTGGGCATGGAGCAGTACTTC.

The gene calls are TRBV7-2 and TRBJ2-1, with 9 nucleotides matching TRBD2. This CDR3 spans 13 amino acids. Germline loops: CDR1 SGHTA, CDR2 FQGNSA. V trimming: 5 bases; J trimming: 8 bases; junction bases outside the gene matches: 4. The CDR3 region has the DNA TGTGCCAGCAGCCCCGGACTAGCGCATGAGCAGTTCTTC. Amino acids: CASSPGLAHEQFF.

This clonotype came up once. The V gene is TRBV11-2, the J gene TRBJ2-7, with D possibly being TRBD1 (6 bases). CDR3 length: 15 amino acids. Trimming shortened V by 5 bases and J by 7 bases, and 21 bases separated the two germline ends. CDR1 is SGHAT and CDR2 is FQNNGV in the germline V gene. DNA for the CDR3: TGTGCCAGCAGCATCCTCCGGGGACACCCCAATGAGCAGTACTTC. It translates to CASSILRGHPNEQYF.

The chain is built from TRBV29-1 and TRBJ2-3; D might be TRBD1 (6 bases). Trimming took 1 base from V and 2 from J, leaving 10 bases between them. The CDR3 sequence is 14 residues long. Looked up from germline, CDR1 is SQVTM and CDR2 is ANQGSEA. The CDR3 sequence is CSVEGDTHTDTQYF. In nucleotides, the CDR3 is TGCAGCGTTGAAGGGGACACCCACACAGATACGCAGTATTTT.

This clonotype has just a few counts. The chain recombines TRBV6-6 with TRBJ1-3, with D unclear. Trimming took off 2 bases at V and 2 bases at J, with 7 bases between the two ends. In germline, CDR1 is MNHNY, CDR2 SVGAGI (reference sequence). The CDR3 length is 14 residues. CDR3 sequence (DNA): TGTGCCAGCAGTTACCCGACGACTGGAAACACCATATATTTT. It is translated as CASSYPTTGNTIYF.

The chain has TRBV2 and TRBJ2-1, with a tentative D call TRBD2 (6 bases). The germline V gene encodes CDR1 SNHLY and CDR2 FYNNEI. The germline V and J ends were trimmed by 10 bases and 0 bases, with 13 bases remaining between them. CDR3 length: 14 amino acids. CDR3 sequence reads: CATLPGSSYNEQFF. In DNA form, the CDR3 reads TGTGCCACCCTCCCCGGGAGCTCCTACAATGAGCAGTTCTTC.